The rows below give T cell receptor beta chains drawn from one sample of a study of T cells in Graves' hyperthyroidism and ophthalmopathy. One entry per CDR3 protein results from TCRdb running MiXCR on the multiplex PCR reads. The sample includes around 600,000 distinct CDR3 sequences, roughly 14% of them seen just once. The sequenced sample consisted of blood. These receptors all come from a woman in her forties or fifties with Graves' ophthalmopathy. CDR3s leave out the opening cysteine and the closing phenylalanine or tryptophan. The size field is filled for only some rows; it gives once, few, many or a size class.

J | V | length | size | CDR3
TRBJ2-7 | TRBV4-1 | 12 | NA | ASSSTGKGYEQY
TRBJ2-3 | TRBV7-9 | 13 | NA | ASSLLSGPRDTQY
TRBJ2-7 | TRBV6-5 | 12 | many | ASSYSGQSYEQY
TRBJ2-1 | TRBV12-3/TRBV12-4 | 13 | many | ASTPGSGRGNEQF
TRBJ2-5 | TRBV5-1 | 12 | NA | ASSSGGQGETQY
TRBJ1-6 | TRBV19 | 14 | NA | ASSITPALYNSPLH
TRBJ1-2 | TRBV10-3 | 11 | NA | ATGTAGDYGYT
TRBJ2-1 | TRBV6-1 | 13 | NA | ASRETGVIYNEQF
TRBJ2-1 | TRBV2 | 12 | many | ASSEESGGDEQF
TRBJ2-5 | TRBV2 | 12 | few | ASSPGTSVETQN
TRBJ1-2 | TRBV12-3/TRBV12-4 | 12 | many | ASSLAGPSAGYT
TRBJ2-3 | TRBV20-1 | 13 | many | SARPRDRSTDTQY
TRBJ2-4 | TRBV7-9 | 13 | NA | ASSNSGRAKNIQY
TRBJ2-1 | TRBV11-2 | 14 | NA | ASTKLREGRYNEQF
TRBJ2-6 | TRBV7-6 | 17 | NA | ASSTRSGLAVSGANVLT
TRBJ1-1 | TRBV29-1 | 11 | once | SAIQRLNTEAF
TRBJ2-7 | TRBV20-1 | 12 | NA | SARDARNDYEQY
TRBJ2-7 | TRBV7-2 | 13 | many | ASSQRTSGGYEQY
TRBJ2-2 | TRBV10-3 | 14 | few | AISERLAGNTGELF
TRBJ1-5 | TRBV4-1 | 13 | many | ASSQDWTSNQPQH
TRBJ1-5 | TRBV7-9 | 14 | few | ASSLAPGISNQPQH
TRBJ2-5 | TRBV19 | 16 | NA | ASSIILAGGPMEETQY
TRBJ2-4 | TRBV5-1 | 14 | many | ASRDLADLAKNIQY
TRBJ1-1 | TRBV29-1 | 12 | few | SVETGTVNTEAF
TRBJ2-3 | TRBV29-1 | 12 | many | SVVMRETTDTQY
TRBJ2-1 | TRBV2 | 15 | many | ASSEPGLHPNDNEQF
TRBJ2-2 | TRBV27 | 13 | NA | ASSLWLAGSGELF
TRBJ2-7 | TRBV6-1 | 17 | many | ASSEERLAGVISSYEQY
TRBJ2-7 | TRBV20-1 | 13 | NA | SARAGWEQIYEQY
TRBJ2-2 | TRBV4-2 | 12 | few | ASSQQGGVGELF
TRBJ2-7 | TRBV11-2 | 13 | many | ASSRTRDLTYEQY
TRBJ1-6 | TRBV5-1 | 12 | many | ASSPTPAVSPLH
TRBJ2-3 | TRBV7-2 | 16 | many | ASSLDGGSEWHTDTQY
TRBJ2-1 | TRBV7-9 | 13 | few | ASSNIAGGYNEQF
TRBJ1-5 | TRBV6-2/TRBV6-3 | 12 | few | ASSFPLSNQPQH
TRBJ2-7 | TRBV6-1 | 15 | NA | ASSEAIWRGRVHEQY
TRBJ2-3 | TRBV7-8 | 11 | NA | ASSPSVPDTQY
TRBJ2-1 | TRBV10-3 | 12 | many | AISEGFSYNEQF
TRBJ2-3 | TRBV25-1 | 10 | NA | ASTNLLDTQY
TRBJ1-6 | TRBV5-1 | 11 | many | ASSLDRGSPLH
TRBJ1-2 | TRBV3-1 | 12 | few | ASSQVRDSWGYT
TRBJ2-2 | TRBV18 | 15 | NA | ASSPLGTTLNTGELF
TRBJ2-1 | TRBV19 | 13 | NA | ASSIRRGSYNEQF
TRBJ2-1 | TRBV7-9 | 13 | few | ASSLDPGLENEQF
TRBJ2-1 | TRBV28 | 13 | many | ASSPRGVTGFEQF
TRBJ2-5 | TRBV28 | 14 | many | ASSRGTGWSVGTQY